This is a list of T cell receptor beta chains from one sample in a study of T-cell memory formation after mild COVID-19. TCRdb processed the 5' RACE reads anew with MiXCR; each CDR3 protein has one entry. The sample consists of approximately 500,000 distinct CDR3 sequences, around 27% of them appearing once. Sequencing used PBMCs or a T cell subset sorted from them (not recorded which). These receptors were collected from an adult woman who had mild COVID-19 (a few samples of this study predate the infection). Cell type and time point are not known. Both conserved end residues are part of each CDR3. The order of the fields is clone size, D gene, J gene, V gene, CDR3 protein, CDR3 DNA. The D gene is left open where the match is weak. Some rows mark clone size as missing; the rest say once, few, many or name a class of expanded clone.

size: few
D: TRBD2
J: TRBJ2-1
V: TRBV5-6
CDR3: CASSLGTSGSINEQFF
DNA: TGTGCCAGCAGCCTCGGGACTAGCGGGAGCATCAATGAGCAGTTCTTC

size: NA
D: NA
J: TRBJ2-2
V: TRBV7-3
CDR3: CASSPKRLGGYTGELFF
DNA: TGTGCCAGCAGCCCGAAACGACTAGGGGGCTACACCGGGGAGCTGTTTTTT

size: few
D: TRBD1
J: TRBJ2-3
V: TRBV7-8
CDR3: CASRVWGTGTSTDTQYF
DNA: TGTGCCAGCAGAGTGTGGGGGACAGGGACAAGCACAGATACGCAGTATTTT

size: few
D: NA
J: TRBJ2-2
V: TRBV2
CDR3: CASSPAYAGTGELFF
DNA: TGTGCCAGCAGCCCCGCTTATGCGGGGACCGGGGAGCTGTTTTTT

size: NA
D: TRBD1
J: TRBJ2-7
V: TRBV10-3
CDR3: CAISESTGGYEQYF
DNA: TGTGCCATCAGTGAGTCGACAGGGGGGTACGAGCAGTACTTC

size: few
D: NA
J: TRBJ2-1
V: TRBV24-1
CDR3: CATLGQNNEQFF
DNA: TGTGCCACCCTGGGACAAAACAATGAGCAGTTCTTC

size: once
D: NA
J: TRBJ1-6
V: TRBV6-2/TRBV6-3
CDR3: CASSSLNSPLHF
DNA: TGTGCCAGCAGTTCGCTTAATTCACCCCTCCACTTT

size: NA
D: NA
J: TRBJ1-5
V: TRBV12-3/TRBV12-4
CDR3: CASSVEGGQPQHF
DNA: TGTGCCAGCAGCGTGGAAGGGGGTCAGCCCCAGCATTTT

size: NA
D: NA
J: TRBJ2-2
V: TRBV21-1
CDR3: CASSKGGGYTGELFF
DNA: TGTGCCAGCAGCAAAGGCGGTGGTTACACCGGGGAGCTGTTTTTT

size: few
D: NA
J: TRBJ2-3
V: TRBV7-2
CDR3: CASSYEGGSTDTQYF
DNA: TGTGCCAGCAGCTACGAAGGGGGAAGCACAGATACGCAGTATTTT

size: few
D: NA
J: TRBJ2-5
V: TRBV10-2
CDR3: CASSESGYKETQYF
DNA: TGCGCCAGCAGTGAGTCCGGCTACAAAGAGACCCAGTACTTC

size: NA
D: NA
J: TRBJ1-2
V: TRBV6-5
CDR3: CASSYDRTYGYTF
DNA: TGTGCCAGCAGTTACGACAGGACCTATGGCTACACCTTC

size: few
D: TRBD2
J: TRBJ2-1
V: TRBV4-1
CDR3: CASSHVLAASYNEQFF
DNA: TGCGCCAGCAGCCATGTACTAGCGGCTTCCTACAATGAGCAGTTCTTC

size: NA
D: NA
J: TRBJ2-3
V: TRBV11-2
CDR3: CASSSPGHDTDTQYF
DNA: TGTGCCAGCAGCTCCCCGGGACACGACACAGATACGCAGTATTTT

size: NA
D: NA
J: TRBJ2-5
V: TRBV29-1
CDR3: CSVPRETETQYF
DNA: TGCAGCGTTCCCAGGGAAACCGAGACCCAGTACTTC

size: few
D: NA
J: TRBJ2-2
V: TRBV5-6
CDR3: CASSLQRITGELFF
DNA: TGTGCCAGCAGCCTACAGCGGATCACCGGGGAGCTGTTTTTT

size: NA
D: TRBD1
J: TRBJ1-5
V: TRBV6-5
CDR3: CASSTGANQPQHF
DNA: TGTGCCAGCAGTACAGGGGCGAATCAGCCCCAGCATTTT

size: NA
D: NA
J: TRBJ1-1
V: TRBV7-9
CDR3: CASSTAVGRGDTEAFF
DNA: TGTGCCAGCAGCACTGCGGTGGGCCGGGGGGACACTGAAGCTTTCTTT

size: few
D: TRBD2
J: TRBJ2-7
V: TRBV12-3/TRBV12-4
CDR3: CASSFSGGTYEQYF
DNA: TGTGCCAGCAGTTTTAGCGGGGGGACCTACGAGCAGTACTTC

size: few
D: NA
J: TRBJ1-1
V: TRBV6-5
CDR3: CASGPGENTEAFF
DNA: TGTGCCAGCGGCCCAGGAGAGAACACTGAAGCTTTCTTT

size: few
D: TRBD2
J: TRBJ2-7
V: TRBV7-9
CDR3: CASSLAPLAGPFSYEQYF
DNA: TGTGCCAGCAGCTTAGCGCCACTAGCGGGGCCTTTTTCCTACGAGCAGTACTTC

size: NA
D: NA
J: TRBJ2-5
V: TRBV25-1
CDR3: CASSESGGAETQYF
DNA: TGTGCCAGCAGTGAATCGGGGGGCGCGGAGACCCAGTACTTC

size: few
D: NA
J: TRBJ2-5
V: TRBV20-1
CDR3: CSATPLAIVAETQYF
DNA: TGCAGTGCCACGCCGCTGGCAATAGTCGCGGAGACCCAGTACTTC

size: few
D: TRBD1
J: TRBJ2-1
V: TRBV5-1
CDR3: CASSLSEGQGYNEQFF
DNA: TGCGCCAGCAGCTTGTCGGAAGGACAGGGCTACAATGAGCAGTTCTTC

size: few
D: TRBD1
J: TRBJ2-7
V: TRBV29-1
CDR3: CSVDGTRQGRYEQYF
DNA: TGCAGCGTTGATGGGACCCGACAGGGCCGGTACGAGCAGTACTTC

size: NA
D: NA
J: TRBJ1-4
V: TRBV5-1
CDR3: CASSLPGEGEKLFF
DNA: TGCGCCAGCAGCTTGCCAGGGGAGGGTGAAAAACTGTTTTTT

size: few
D: NA
J: TRBJ2-1
V: TRBV10-3
CDR3: CAIRSVGEQFF
DNA: TGTGCCATCAGATCTGTGGGTGAGCAGTTCTTC

size: few
D: TRBD2
J: TRBJ2-7
V: TRBV6-2/TRBV6-3
CDR3: CASTSAASGSYEQYF
DNA: TGTGCCAGCACATCCGCGGCTAGCGGGAGTTACGAGCAGTACTTC

size: NA
D: TRBD2
J: TRBJ2-1
V: TRBV15
CDR3: CATSREGGAGGPSNEQFF
DNA: TGTGCCACCAGCAGAGAAGGCGGAGCGGGGGGCCCCTCCAATGAGCAGTTCTTC

size: once
D: NA
J: TRBJ2-3
V: TRBV4-2
CDR3: CASSQTENTDTQYF
DNA: TGTGCCAGCAGCCAGACCGAGAACACAGATACGCAGTATTTT

size: NA
D: NA
J: TRBJ2-1
V: TRBV7-2
CDR3: CASSLSFGQNEQFF
DNA: TGTGCCAGCAGCTTATCGTTCGGACAGAATGAGCAGTTCTTC

size: NA
D: TRBD1
J: TRBJ1-5
V: TRBV20-1
CDR3: CSARDQGATGTGDNQPQHF
DNA: TGCAGTGCTAGAGATCAAGGGGCTACCGGGACAGGAGACAATCAGCCCCAGCATTTT

size: few
D: NA
J: TRBJ2-1
V: TRBV5-6
CDR3: CASSLQSASSYNEQFF
DNA: TGTGCCAGCAGCTTGCAATCGGCGAGTTCCTACAATGAGCAGTTCTTC

size: NA
D: NA
J: TRBJ1-1
V: TRBV7-9
CDR3: CASSLVNRANTEAFF
DNA: TGTGCCAGCAGCTTAGTGAACCGAGCGAACACTGAAGCTTTCTTT

size: few
D: NA
J: TRBJ1-2
V: TRBV5-4
CDR3: CASSSTPGGNYGYTF
DNA: TGTGCCAGCAGTTCCACCCCGGGGGGTAACTATGGCTACACCTTC

size: many
D: NA
J: TRBJ2-5
V: TRBV5-1
CDR3: CASSLVSQSQETQYF
DNA: TGCGCCAGCAGCTTGGTATCCCAGAGCCAAGAGACCCAGTACTTC

size: NA
D: NA
J: TRBJ2-7
V: TRBV7-9
CDR3: CASSLAGSEQYF
DNA: TGTGCCAGCAGCTTAGCAGGGTCTGAGCAGTACTTC

size: few
D: TRBD1
J: TRBJ1-2
V: TRBV5-1
CDR3: CASSWDRPNYGYTF
DNA: TGCGCCAGCAGCTGGGACAGGCCGAACTATGGCTACACCTTC

size: NA
D: NA
J: TRBJ2-7
V: TRBV5-6
CDR3: CASSLTEGPYEQYF
DNA: TGTGCCAGCAGTCTGACCGAGGGCCCCTACGAGCAGTACTTC

size: few
D: TRBD2
J: TRBJ2-1
V: TRBV15
CDR3: CATSRDAGGGYNEQFF
DNA: TGTGCCACCAGCAGAGATGCGGGGGGGGGCTACAATGAGCAGTTCTTC

size: NA
D: NA
J: TRBJ2-7
V: TRBV28
CDR3: CASSGRDIRLGVYEQYF
DNA: TGTGCCAGCAGTGGTCGGGACATAAGGTTGGGGGTTTACGAGCAGTACTTC

size: few
D: NA
J: TRBJ2-1
V: TRBV6-6
CDR3: CASSYGGGAYNEQFF
DNA: TGTGCCAGCAGTTACGGCGGGGGCGCGTACAATGAGCAGTTCTTC

size: few
D: NA
J: TRBJ2-1
V: TRBV24-1
CDR3: CATSDPGTSYNEQFF
DNA: TGTGCCACCAGTGATCCAGGGACCTCCTACAATGAGCAGTTCTTC

size: NA
D: TRBD1
J: TRBJ1-2
V: TRBV7-9
CDR3: CASSPGQGHYGYTF
DNA: TGTGCCAGCAGCCCAGGACAGGGGCACTATGGCTACACCTTC

size: few
D: NA
J: TRBJ2-5
V: TRBV5-1
CDR3: CASSLARFQETQYF
DNA: TGCGCCAGCAGCTTGGCAAGGTTTCAAGAGACCCAGTACTTC

size: many
D: NA
J: TRBJ1-1
V: TRBV18
CDR3: CASSPSRVGDTEAFF
DNA: TGTGCCAGCTCACCCTCGCGGGTAGGGGACACTGAAGCTTTCTTT

size: few
D: NA
J: TRBJ2-4
V: TRBV5-5
CDR3: CASSLDSRQLAKNIQYF
DNA: TGTGCCAGCAGCTTGGATTCCCGGCAACTAGCCAAAAACATTCAGTACTTC

size: few
D: TRBD1
J: TRBJ2-2
V: TRBV18
CDR3: CASSLIQGFANTGELFF
DNA: TGTGCCAGCTCACTCATACAGGGGTTCGCGAACACCGGGGAGCTGTTTTTT

size: NA
D: TRBD1
J: TRBJ2-7
V: TRBV6-6
CDR3: CASSQTGWEQYF
DNA: TGTGCCAGCAGCCAGACAGGGTGGGAGCAGTACTTC

size: NA
D: NA
J: TRBJ1-5
V: TRBV5-1
CDR3: CASSLGVTSGQPQHF
DNA: TGCGCCAGCAGCTTGGGGGTCACTTCAGGTCAGCCCCAGCATTTT

size: NA
D: TRBD2
J: TRBJ2-3
V: TRBV10-3
CDR3: CAISERLAGGTDTQYF
DNA: TGTGCCATCAGTGAGCGACTAGCGGGGGGCACAGATACGCAGTATTTT

size: few
D: NA
J: TRBJ2-5
V: TRBV20-1
CDR3: CSARRRPLAERSQETQYF
DNA: TGCAGTGCTAGACGAAGACCTTTAGCGGAGAGGAGCCAAGAGACCCAGTACTTC

size: NA
D: NA
J: TRBJ2-1
V: TRBV24-1
CDR3: CATSEQGRGYNEQFF
DNA: TGTGCCACCAGTGAACAGGGAAGGGGCTACAATGAGCAGTTCTTC

size: many
D: NA
J: TRBJ1-2
V: TRBV27
CDR3: CASSLAGGYYGYTF
DNA: TGTGCCAGCAGTTTGGCGGGAGGTTATTATGGCTACACCTTC

size: NA
D: NA
J: TRBJ2-3
V: TRBV15
CDR3: CATSRSRTTTDTQYF
DNA: TGTGCCACCAGCAGATCGCGGACTACCACAGATACGCAGTATTTT

size: NA
D: NA
J: TRBJ1-1
V: TRBV5-1
CDR3: CASSFSQGRRYNTEAFF
DNA: TGCGCCAGCAGCTTCTCCCAGGGGCGGAGGTACAACACTGAAGCTTTCTTT

size: once
D: NA
J: TRBJ1-2
V: TRBV6-5
CDR3: CASSYGGGGYTF
DNA: TGTGCCAGCAGTTACGGAGGGGGTGGCTACACCTTC

size: few
D: NA
J: TRBJ2-7
V: TRBV12-3/TRBV12-4
CDR3: CASSRHQGGTYEQYF
DNA: TGTGCCAGCAGCCGACACCAGGGGGGCACCTACGAGCAGTACTTC

size: few
D: TRBD1
J: TRBJ1-2
V: TRBV4-3
CDR3: CASSQDLDRGNYGYTF
DNA: TGCGCCAGCAGCCAGGACCTGGACAGGGGTAACTATGGCTACACCTTC

size: NA
D: NA
J: TRBJ1-1
V: TRBV20-1
CDR3: CSARTGDLEAFF
DNA: TGCAGTGCTAGGACAGGAGATCTTGAAGCTTTCTTT